A single sample is the source of the 15 T cell receptor beta chains below, sequenced in a study of blood T cells in healthy people across ages. Using a J-beta primer mix together with a sample-barcoded 5' primer, a second PCR was run for about 6 to 11 cycles. Using its own MiXCR run on the 5' RACE reads, TCRdb lists one record per CDR3 protein. The repertoire holds 1.5 million to 2 million distinct CDR3 sequences, with 30% to 40% as singletons. The source material was blood. The receptors stem from a woman aged 30 to 39 in good health.

This clonotype has just a few counts. The J gene is TRBJ2-3, the V gene TRBV5-1; 10 nucleotides match TRBD2. Unmatched junction bases numbered 7, after V lost 0 bases and J lost 0 bases. Germline CDR1 reads SGHRS; CDR2 reads YFSETQ. This CDR3 is 18 amino acids long. CDR3 in amino acids: CASSLGPSGGSSTDTQYF. CDR3 nucleotides: TGCGCCAGCAGCTTGGGCCCTAGCGGGGGATCTAGCACAGATACGCAGTATTTT.

This clonotype was seen only once. V and J are TRBV15 and TRBJ1-5; D is unclear. V was shortened by 3 bases and J by 7 bases, with 13 bases between the two germline ends. The CDR3 covers 14 residues. The germline V gene encodes CDR1 LNHNV and CDR2 YYDKDF (reference sequence). CDR3 in amino acids: CATSSPAGNQPQHF. For the CDR3, the DNA is TGTGCCACCAGCAGTCCAGCGGGAAACCAGCCCCAGCATTTT.

This clonotype was counted many times. The rearrangement joins TRBV18 to TRBJ2-7; 7 positions match TRBD2. The CDR3 contains 13 residues. Germline lookup yields CDR1 KGHSH and CDR2 LQKENI. Trimming cost V 0 bases and J 6 bases; bases outside gene matches: 2. CDR3 residues: CASSPPGGGEQYF. CDR3 in DNA: TGTGCCAGCTCACCACCGGGCGGGGGCGAGCAGTACTTC.

This clonotype was seen just once. The chain is built from TRBV20-1 and TRBJ2-3; 11 nucleotides match TRBD2. The CDR3 has 14 amino acids. The germline CDR1 and CDR2 sequences are DFQATT and SNEGSKA (reference sequence). The V segment lost 5 bases and the J segment 5 bases; nucleotides outside the gene matches: 6. The chain's CDR3 is CSAALAGVQDTQYF. CDR3 DNA: TGCAGTGCTGCACTAGCGGGAGTTCAAGATACGCAGTATTTT.

This clonotype was seen more than once but under ten times. The chain uses TRBV20-1 and TRBJ2-5, with 11 bases identical to TRBD1. Germline CDR1 is DFQATT and CDR2 is SNEGSKA (reference sequence). CDR3 length equals 13 residues. Unmatched junction bases numbered 8, after V lost 7 bases and J lost 7 bases. The CDR3 region has the DNA TGCAGTGTCCGGACAGGGGGCGTACGGACCCAGTACTTC. Translation gives CSVRTGGVRTQYF.

As to this clonotype: The junction shows a germline mismatch at one end, possibly a read error. This chain uses TRBV6-4 with TRBJ2-1, with a possible D match to TRBD1 (6 bases). Germline V CDR1 and CDR2: MRHNA, SNTAGT. The CDR3 length is 15 residues. CDR3 loop: CAGSDSGTSYNEQFF. For the CDR3, the DNA is TGTGCCGGCAGTGACTCAGGGACAAGCTACAATGAGCAGTTCTTC.

This clonotype was detected only a few times. The chain couples TRBV20-1 to TRBJ2-3; 9 bases are shared with TRBD2. This CDR3 region has 16 residues. The V gene end was trimmed by 3 bases and the J gene end by 4 bases; junction bases not matched to a gene: 11. Germline V lookup: CDR1 DFQATT, CDR2 SNEGSKA (reference sequence). CDR3 nucleotides: TGCAGTGCTAGTAGCGGGAGCCCTCCCCCAGCAGATACGCAGTATTTT. It translates to CSASSGSPPPADTQYF.

This clonotype was seen a few times. Relative to the germline gene, one junction end is altered; a read error may explain this. CDR3 nucleotide sequence: TGCGCCAGCAGCCCGGACCCCGGGGACCATGAGACCCAGTACTTC. Amino acid sequence: CASSPDPGDHETQYF. The V and J genes are TRBV4-1 and TRBJ2-5; D tentatively fits TRBD1 or TRBD2 (5 bases each). The CDR3 length is 15 residues. Germline V CDR1 and CDR2: MGHRA, YSYEKL.

Here the CDR3 reads CARQGTYEQYF. For the CDR3, the DNA is TGTGCCAGGCAGGGAACCTACGAGCAGTACTTC. The chain employs TRBV6-1 and TRBJ2-5; a possible D gene is TRBD1 (5 bases). The DNA matches TRBJ2-7 better at its end, which makes the J call doubtful. Germline V CDR1 and CDR2: MNHNS, SASEGT. CDR3 length equals 11 residues.

This clonotype was counted only a few times. The chain combines TRBV18 with TRBJ2-3, with D possibly matching TRBD2 (6 bases). The ends were cut back, 6 bases at V and 6 bases at J, with 19 bases in the middle. CDR3 length: 15 amino acids. Per germline, CDR1 KGHSH and CDR2 LQKENI. The CDR3 protein is CASSPARRGGDTQYF. DNA for the CDR3: TGTGCCAGCTCGCCGGCCAGGCGGGGCGGGGATACGCAGTATTTT.

The chain uses TRBV5-1 and TRBJ2-5; D not resolved. Germline V gene sequence: CDR1 SGHRS, CDR2 YFSETQ. This CDR3 comprises 14 residues. V was trimmed by 1 base and J by 1 base, leaving 8 bases between them. In DNA form, the CDR3 reads TGCGCCAGCAGCTTGCCTACCGGCCAAGAGACCCAGTACTTC. The encoded protein is CASSLPTGQETQYF.

Remarks on this clonotype: At one of its ends the junction is not consistent with the germline gene, which may arise from a read error. The gene calls are TRBV20-1 and TRBJ2-6, with D perhaps being TRBD1 or TRBD2 (5 bases each). This CDR3 spans 14 amino acids. CDR1 and CDR2 (germline): DFQATT, SNEGSKA (reference sequence). In DNA form, the CDR3 reads TGCAGTACTAGAAGTCTATCTGGGGCCAACGTCCCGACTTTC. It specifies CSTRSLSGANVPTF.

This sequence joins TRBV27 and TRBJ2-3; TRBD2 is a possible D gene (6 bases). The CDR3 covers 15 residues. The germline V gene has CDR1 MNHEY and CDR2 SMNVEV (reference sequence). V lost 5 bases to trimming and J lost 6 bases, with 18 bases between them. The CDR3: CASSAGTFFGDTQYF. CDR3 DNA sequence: TGTGCCAGCAGTGCCGGGACTTTCTTTGGTGATACGCAGTATTTT.

For the CDR3, the DNA is TGTGCCAGCAGATCCAAAGAGGGGGAGCAGTACTTC. Amino acids: CASRSKEGEQYF. V gene TRBV3-1 combines with J gene TRBJ2-7; D could derive from TRBD1 or TRBD2 (5 bases each). The CDR3 loop spans 12 amino acids. V was cut by 6 bases and J by 7 bases, with 13 bases left in between. The germline V gene has CDR1 LGHDT and CDR2 YNNKEL (reference sequence).

In its sample, this clonotype was seen a few times. The J gene is TRBJ2-7, the V gene TRBV28, with a weak D call TRBD1 (6 bases). This CDR3 has 14 residues. CDR1 and CDR2 (germline): MDHEN, SYDVKM. The V and J ends lost 3 bases and 3 bases respectively, with 12 bases between them. The CDR3 loop is CASSFQGLFYEQYF. Here the CDR3 DNA reads TGTGCCAGCAGTTTCCAGGGGTTATTCTACGAGCAGTACTTC. The full variable domain, its missing parts supplied by reference TRBV28 and TRBJ2-7, is DVKVTQSSRYLVKRTGEKVFLECVQDMDHENMFWYRQDPGLGLRLIYFSYDVKMKEKGDIPEGYSVSREKKERFSLILESASTNQTSMYLCASSFQGLFYEQYFGPGTRLTVT.